The T cell receptor (beta chain) under discussion was sequenced for a study of control samples from healthy donors and cancer patients. Clones were read by immunoSEQ multiplex PCR, and TCRdb kept only the in-frame ones, dropping some. The sample has around 75,000 clones, roughly 92% seen once. The CDR3 is 12 amino acids. V lost 2 bases to trimming and J lost 10 bases, with 11 bases between them. Germline-derived CDR1 and CDR2 are MDHEN and SYDVKM. The V and J genes are TRBV28 and TRBJ1-2; D remains unclear. The clonotype was recovered from a woman aged 55-75 years in good health. Sequencing used blood. The CDR3 bases are TGTGCCAGCAGTTTAGTCGATCAGGCCTACACCTTC. Translating it yields CASSLVDQAYTF.